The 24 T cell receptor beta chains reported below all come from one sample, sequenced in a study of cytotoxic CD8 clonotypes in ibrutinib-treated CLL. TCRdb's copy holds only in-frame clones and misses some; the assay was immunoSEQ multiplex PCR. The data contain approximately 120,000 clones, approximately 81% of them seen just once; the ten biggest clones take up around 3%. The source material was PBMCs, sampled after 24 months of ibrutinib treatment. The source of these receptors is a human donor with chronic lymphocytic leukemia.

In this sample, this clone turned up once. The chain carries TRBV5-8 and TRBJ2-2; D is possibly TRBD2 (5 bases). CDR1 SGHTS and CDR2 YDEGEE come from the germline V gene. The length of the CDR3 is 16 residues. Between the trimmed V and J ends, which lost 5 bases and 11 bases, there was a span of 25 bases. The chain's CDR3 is CASRLRSSRLSGELFF. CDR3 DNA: TGTGCCAGCAGACTTAGGAGTTCACGTTTGAGCGGCGAGCTGTTTTTT.

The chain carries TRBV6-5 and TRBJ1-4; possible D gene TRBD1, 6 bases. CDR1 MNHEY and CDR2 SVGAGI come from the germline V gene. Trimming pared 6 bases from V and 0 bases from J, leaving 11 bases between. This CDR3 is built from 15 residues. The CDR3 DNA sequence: TGTGCCAGCAGACCCCGACAGGCAACTAATGAAAAACTGTTTTTT. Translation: CASRPRQATNEKLFF.

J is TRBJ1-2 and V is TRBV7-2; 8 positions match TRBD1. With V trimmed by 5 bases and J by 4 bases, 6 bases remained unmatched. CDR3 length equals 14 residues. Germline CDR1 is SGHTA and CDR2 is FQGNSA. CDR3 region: CASSPNQGAYGYTF. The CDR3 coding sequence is TGTGCCAGCAGCCCCAACCAGGGGGCCTATGGCTACACCTTC.

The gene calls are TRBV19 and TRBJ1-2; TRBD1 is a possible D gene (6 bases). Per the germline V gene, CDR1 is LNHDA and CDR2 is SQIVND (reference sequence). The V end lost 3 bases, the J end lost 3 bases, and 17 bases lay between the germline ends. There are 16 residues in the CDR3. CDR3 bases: TGTGCCAGTAGTATCGGGGGGGCAGGGAAAGACTATGGCTACACCTTC. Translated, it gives CASSIGGAGKDYGYTF.

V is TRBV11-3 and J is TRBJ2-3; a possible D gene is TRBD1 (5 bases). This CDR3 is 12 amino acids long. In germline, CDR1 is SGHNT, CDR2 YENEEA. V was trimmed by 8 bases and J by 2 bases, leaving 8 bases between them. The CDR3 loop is CASQGDTDTQYF. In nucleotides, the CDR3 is TGTGCCAGCCAGGGTGACACAGATACGCAGTATTTT. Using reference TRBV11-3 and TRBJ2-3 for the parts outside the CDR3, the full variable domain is EAGVVQSPRYKIIEKKQPVAFWCNPISGHNTLYWYLQNLGQGPELLIRYENEEAVDDSQLPKDRFSAERLKGVDSTLKIQPAELGDSAVYLCASQGDTDTQYFGPGTRLTVL.

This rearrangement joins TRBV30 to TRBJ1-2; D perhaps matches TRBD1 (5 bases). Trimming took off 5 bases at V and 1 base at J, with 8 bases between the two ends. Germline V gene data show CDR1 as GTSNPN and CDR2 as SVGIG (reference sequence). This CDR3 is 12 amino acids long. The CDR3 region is CAWRGVNYGYTF. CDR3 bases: TGTGCCTGGCGGGGGGTTAACTATGGCTACACCTTC.

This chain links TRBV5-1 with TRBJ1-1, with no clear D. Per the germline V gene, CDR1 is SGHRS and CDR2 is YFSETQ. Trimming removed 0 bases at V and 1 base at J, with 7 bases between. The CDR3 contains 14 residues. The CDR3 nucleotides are TGCGCCAGCAGCTTGGAGGTCGAGAACACTGAAGCTTTCTTT. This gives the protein CASSLEVENTEAFF.

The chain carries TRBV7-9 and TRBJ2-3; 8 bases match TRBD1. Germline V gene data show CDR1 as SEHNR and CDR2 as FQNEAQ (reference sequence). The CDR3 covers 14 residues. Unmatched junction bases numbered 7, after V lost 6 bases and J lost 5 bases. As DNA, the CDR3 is TGTGCCAGCAGGGCAGGGGGCGTACGAGATACGCAGTATTTT. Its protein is CASRAGGVRDTQYF. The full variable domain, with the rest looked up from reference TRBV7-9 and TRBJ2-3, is DTGVSQNPRHKITKRGQNVTFRCDPISEHNRLYWYRQTLGQGPEFLTYFQNEAQLEKSRLLSDRFSAERPKGSFSTLEIQRTEQGDSAMYLCASRAGGVRDTQYFGPGTRLTVL.

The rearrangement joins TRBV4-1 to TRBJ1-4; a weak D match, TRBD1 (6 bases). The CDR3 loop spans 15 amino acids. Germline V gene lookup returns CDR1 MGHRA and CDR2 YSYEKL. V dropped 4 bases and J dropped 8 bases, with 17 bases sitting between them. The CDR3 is CASSLQGRMGEKLFF. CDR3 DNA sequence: TGCGCCAGCAGCCTACAGGGTAGGATGGGGGAAAAACTGTTTTTT.

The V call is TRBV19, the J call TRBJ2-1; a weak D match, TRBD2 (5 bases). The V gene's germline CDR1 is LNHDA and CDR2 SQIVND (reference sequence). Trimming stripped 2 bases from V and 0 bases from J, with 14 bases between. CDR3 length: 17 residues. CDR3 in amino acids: CASSIFASRSSYNEQFF. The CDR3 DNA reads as TGTGCCAGTAGTATATTCGCTAGCCGTAGCTCCTACAATGAGCAGTTCTTC.

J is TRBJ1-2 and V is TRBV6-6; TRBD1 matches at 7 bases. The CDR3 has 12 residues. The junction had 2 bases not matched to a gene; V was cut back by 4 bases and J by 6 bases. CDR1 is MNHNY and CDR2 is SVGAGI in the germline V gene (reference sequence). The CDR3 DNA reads TGTGCCAGCAGTTCGGGGACAGATGGCTACACCTTC. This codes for CASSSGTDGYTF.

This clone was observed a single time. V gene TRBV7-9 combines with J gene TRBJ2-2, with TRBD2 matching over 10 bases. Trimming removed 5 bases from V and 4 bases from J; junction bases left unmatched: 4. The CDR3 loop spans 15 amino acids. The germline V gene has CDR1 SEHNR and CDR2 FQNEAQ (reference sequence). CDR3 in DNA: TGTGCCAGCAGCCCCAGCGGGGGGGGCACCGGGGAGCTGTTTTTT. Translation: CASSPSGGGTGELFF.

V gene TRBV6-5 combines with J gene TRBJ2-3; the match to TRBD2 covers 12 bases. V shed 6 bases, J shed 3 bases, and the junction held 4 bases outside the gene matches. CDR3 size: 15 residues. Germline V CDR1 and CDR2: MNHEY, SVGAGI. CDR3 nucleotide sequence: TGTGCCAGCAGCCTAGCGGGGGGGCTTACAGATACGCAGTATTTT. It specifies CASSLAGGLTDTQYF.

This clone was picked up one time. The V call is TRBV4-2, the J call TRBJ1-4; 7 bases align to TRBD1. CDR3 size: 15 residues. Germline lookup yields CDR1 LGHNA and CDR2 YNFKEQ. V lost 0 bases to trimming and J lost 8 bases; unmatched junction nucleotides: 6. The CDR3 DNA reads TGTGCCAGCAGCCAAGATAGCGAGGGGGCAGAAAAACTGTTTTTT. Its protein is CASSQDSEGAEKLFF.

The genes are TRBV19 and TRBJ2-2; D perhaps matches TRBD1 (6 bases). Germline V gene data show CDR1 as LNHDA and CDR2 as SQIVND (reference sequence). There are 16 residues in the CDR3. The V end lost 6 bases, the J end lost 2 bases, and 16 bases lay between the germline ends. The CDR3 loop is CASSYVGTINTGELFF. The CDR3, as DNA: TGTGCCAGTAGCTACGTCGGGACAATAAACACCGGGGAGCTGTTTTTT.

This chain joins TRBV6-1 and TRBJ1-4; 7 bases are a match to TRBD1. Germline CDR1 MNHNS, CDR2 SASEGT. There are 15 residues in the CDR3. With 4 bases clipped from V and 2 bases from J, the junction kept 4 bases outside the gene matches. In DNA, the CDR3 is TGTGCCAGCAGTGCCCAGACAGGGACTAATGAAAAACTGTTTTTT. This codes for CASSAQTGTNEKLFF.

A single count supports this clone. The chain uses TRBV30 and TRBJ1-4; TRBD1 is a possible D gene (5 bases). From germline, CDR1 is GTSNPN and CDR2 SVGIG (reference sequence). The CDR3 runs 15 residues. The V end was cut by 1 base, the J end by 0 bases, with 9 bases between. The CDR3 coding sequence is TGTGCCTGGAGTGCCCGGGGCGCAACTAATGAAAAACTGTTTTTT. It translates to CAWSARGATNEKLFF.

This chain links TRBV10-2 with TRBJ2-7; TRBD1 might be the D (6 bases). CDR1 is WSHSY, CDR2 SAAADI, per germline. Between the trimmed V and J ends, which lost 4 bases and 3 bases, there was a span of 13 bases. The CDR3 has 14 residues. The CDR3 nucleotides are TGCGCCAGCAGTGTGCTGGACAGTCTCTACGAGCAGTACTTC. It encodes CASSVLDSLYEQYF.

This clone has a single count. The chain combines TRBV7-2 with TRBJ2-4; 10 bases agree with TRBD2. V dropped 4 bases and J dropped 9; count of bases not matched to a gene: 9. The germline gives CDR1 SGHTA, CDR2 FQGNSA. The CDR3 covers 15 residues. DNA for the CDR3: TGTGCCAGCAGCTCAGACGCCCTAGCGGGGGTCATTCAGTACTTC. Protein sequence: CASSSDALAGVIQYF.

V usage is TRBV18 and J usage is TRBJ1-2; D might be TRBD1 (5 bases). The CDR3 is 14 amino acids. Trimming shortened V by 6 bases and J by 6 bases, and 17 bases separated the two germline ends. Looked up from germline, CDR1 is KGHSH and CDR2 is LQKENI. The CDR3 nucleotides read TGTGCCAGCTCCCCCGGCGGGGGGTCGGATGGCTACACCTTC. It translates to CASSPGGGSDGYTF.

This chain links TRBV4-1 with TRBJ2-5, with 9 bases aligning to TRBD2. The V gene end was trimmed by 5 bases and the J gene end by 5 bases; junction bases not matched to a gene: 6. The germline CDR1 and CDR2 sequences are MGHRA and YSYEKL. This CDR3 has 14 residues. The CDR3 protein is CASSIRTSDETQYF. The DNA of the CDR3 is TGCGCCAGCAGCATTCGGACTAGCGACGAGACCCAGTACTTC.

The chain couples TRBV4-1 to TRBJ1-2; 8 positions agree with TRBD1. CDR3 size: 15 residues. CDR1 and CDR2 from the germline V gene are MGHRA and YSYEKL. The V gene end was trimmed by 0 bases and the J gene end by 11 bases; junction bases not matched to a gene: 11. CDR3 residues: CASSQDQDRALVYTF. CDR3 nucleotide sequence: TGCGCCAGCAGCCAAGATCAGGACAGGGCCTTAGTGTACACCTTC.

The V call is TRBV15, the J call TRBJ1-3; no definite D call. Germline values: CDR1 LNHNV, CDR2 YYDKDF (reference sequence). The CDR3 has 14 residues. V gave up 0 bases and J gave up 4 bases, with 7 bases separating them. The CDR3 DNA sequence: TGTGCCACCAGCAGAGATCCGGACGGAAACACCATATATTTT. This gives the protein CATSRDPDGNTIYF.

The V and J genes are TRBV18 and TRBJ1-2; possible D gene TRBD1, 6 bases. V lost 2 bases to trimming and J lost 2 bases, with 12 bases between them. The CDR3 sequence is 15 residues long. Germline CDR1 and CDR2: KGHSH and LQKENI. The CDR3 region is CASSPTQDSNYGYTF. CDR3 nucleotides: TGTGCCAGCTCACCAACACAGGACAGCAACTATGGCTACACCTTC.